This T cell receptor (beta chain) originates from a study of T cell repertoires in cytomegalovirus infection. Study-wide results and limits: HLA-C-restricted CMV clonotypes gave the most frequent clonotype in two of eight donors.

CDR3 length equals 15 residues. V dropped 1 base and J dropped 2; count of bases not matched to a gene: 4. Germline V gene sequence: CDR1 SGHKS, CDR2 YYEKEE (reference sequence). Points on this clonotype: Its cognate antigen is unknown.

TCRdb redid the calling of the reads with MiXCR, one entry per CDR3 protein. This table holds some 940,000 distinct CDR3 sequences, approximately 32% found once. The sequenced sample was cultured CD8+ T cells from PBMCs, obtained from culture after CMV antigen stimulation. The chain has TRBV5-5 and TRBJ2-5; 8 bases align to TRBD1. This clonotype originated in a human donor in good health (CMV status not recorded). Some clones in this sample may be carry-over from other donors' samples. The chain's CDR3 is CASSLLHRGQETQYF. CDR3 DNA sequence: TGTGCCAGCAGCTTGTTGCACAGGGGGCAAGAGACCCAGTACTTC.